Presented here are 8 T cell receptor beta chains from one specimen sequenced in a study of glioma-infiltrating T cells (dated by TCRdb to the mid-2010s). The sequencer listed for this sample is Illumina MiSeq. The iRepertoire nested amplicon-rescue multiplex PCR (arm-PCR) platform was used to amplify TCR alpha and beta CDR3 regions from RNA. TCRdb trimmed the raw reads at Q25, called clones with MiXCR and kept productive beta chains. Each CDR3 protein gets just one entry, which takes the most common genes and DNA from the rows behind it. Counted in this sample were about 200,000 distinct CDR3 sequences; over 25% of them appeared once. The top ten constitute around 20% of the sample. Input material: glioma tissue, nonneoplastic brain tissue, or PBMCs (not recorded which). The receptors derive from a human donor with low-grade glioma or glioblastoma, undergoing nonglioma brain surgery, or in good health (not recorded which).

There are many counts of this clonotype. This chain joins TRBV24-1 and TRBJ2-3; 13 bases line up with TRBD2. The CDR3 totals 20 residues. The germline V gene encodes CDR1 KGHDR and CDR2 SFDVKD. With V trimmed by 5 bases and J by 4 bases, 17 bases remained unmatched. The CDR3 sequence is CATSATPGRRTSGRPDTQYF. Written as DNA, the CDR3 is TGTGCCACCAGTGCTACCCCGGGACGCCGGACTAGCGGGAGACCAGATACGCAGTATTTT.

This clonotype occurred a few times. This chain connects TRBV4-2 to TRBJ2-1; 7 bases align to TRBD2. Germline V CDR1 and CDR2: LGHNA, YNFKEQ. The CDR3 loop spans 15 amino acids. J was trimmed by 3 bases and V by 5 bases; bases with no gene match: 7. DNA for the CDR3: TGTGCCAGCAGCTTGGAGTCTAGCGGCTACAATGAGCAGTTCTTC. Its translation: CASSLESSGYNEQFF.

This clonotype came up many times. The chain couples TRBV18 to TRBJ2-1, with D uncertain. Trimming left V 3 bases short and J 8 bases short, with 5 bases between. The germline CDR1 and CDR2 sequences are KGHSH and LQKENI. This CDR3 contains 11 residues. The CDR3 region has the DNA TGTGCCAGCTCACCTAGGGATGAGCAGTTCTTC. Its protein is CASSPRDEQFF.

The rearrangement uses TRBV2 and TRBJ2-3; either TRBD1 or TRBD2 may supply D (5 bases each). V dropped 11 bases and J dropped 11 bases, with 20 bases sitting between them. There are 12 residues in the CDR3. Per germline, CDR1 SNHLY and CDR2 FYNNEI. This CDR3 is CAARGDDAEQYF. The CDR3 nucleotides read TGTGCCGCCAGAGGGGATGACGCCGAGCAGTATTTT.

This clonotype was seen ten or more times. This chain links TRBV24-1 with TRBJ2-1; 10 positions agree with TRBD2. Germline CDR1 KGHDR, CDR2 SFDVKD. This CDR3 comprises 16 residues. The trim removed 6 bases at V and 8 bases at J, leaving 12 bases unmatched. CDR3 nucleotides: TGTGCCACCAGTAACGAAACTAGCGGGACTGTCTATGAGCAGTTCTTC. Translated, it gives CATSNETSGTVYEQFF.

At least ten counts were recorded for this clonotype. V and J are TRBV27 and TRBJ1-4; TRBD1 matches at 9 bases. CDR1 and CDR2 (germline): MNHEY, SMNVEV (reference sequence). V dropped 5 bases and J dropped 7; count of bases not matched to a gene: 5. There are 14 residues in the CDR3. CDR3 protein: CASSPGQGIEKLFF. CDR3 DNA sequence: TGTGCCAGCAGTCCTGGACAGGGGATTGAAAAACTGTTTTTT.

This clonotype has ten or more counts. V usage is TRBV6-1 and J usage is TRBJ1-5, with D possibly being TRBD1 (6 bases). Germline lookup yields CDR1 MNHNS and CDR2 SASEGT. This CDR3 has 14 amino acids. Trimming took off 6 bases at V and 0 bases at J, with 9 bases between the two ends. The CDR3: CASSEQGSNQPQHF. In DNA form, the CDR3 reads TGTGCCAGCAGCGAACAGGGTAGCAATCAGCCCCAGCATTTT.

The chain recombines TRBV18 with TRBJ2-1, with no clear D. Trimming pared 2 bases from V and 10 bases from J, leaving 6 bases between. Germline CDR1 and CDR2: KGHSH and LQKENI. CDR3 length equals 11 residues. DNA for the CDR3: TGTGCCAGCTCACCAGGGTACGAGCAGTTCTTC. Translated: CASSPGYEQFF.